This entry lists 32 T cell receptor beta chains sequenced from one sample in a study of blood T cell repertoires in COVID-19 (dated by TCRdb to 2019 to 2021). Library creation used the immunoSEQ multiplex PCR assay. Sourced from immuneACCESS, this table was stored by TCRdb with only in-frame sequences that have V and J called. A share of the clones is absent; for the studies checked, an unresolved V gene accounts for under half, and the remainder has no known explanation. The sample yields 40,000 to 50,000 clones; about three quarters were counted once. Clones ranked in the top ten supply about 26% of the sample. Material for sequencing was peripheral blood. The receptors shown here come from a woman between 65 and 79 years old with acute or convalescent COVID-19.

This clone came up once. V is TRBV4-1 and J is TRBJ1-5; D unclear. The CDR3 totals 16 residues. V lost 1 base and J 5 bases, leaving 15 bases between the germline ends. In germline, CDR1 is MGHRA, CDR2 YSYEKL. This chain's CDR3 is CASSQVPGEGHQPQHF. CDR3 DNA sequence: TGCGCCAGCAGCCAAGTCCCGGGAGAGGGTCATCAGCCCCAGCATTTT.

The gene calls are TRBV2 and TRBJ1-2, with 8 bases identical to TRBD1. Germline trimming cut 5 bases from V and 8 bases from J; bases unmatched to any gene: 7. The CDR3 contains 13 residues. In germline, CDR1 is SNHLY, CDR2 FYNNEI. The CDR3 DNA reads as TGTGCCAGCAGTAATGACAGGGGAAGCGGCTACACCTTC. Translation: CASSNDRGSGYTF.

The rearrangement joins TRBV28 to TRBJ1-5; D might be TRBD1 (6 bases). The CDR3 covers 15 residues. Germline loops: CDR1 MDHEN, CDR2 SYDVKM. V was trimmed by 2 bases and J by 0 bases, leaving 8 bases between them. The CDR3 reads CASSLVDSSNQPQHF. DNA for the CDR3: TGTGCCAGCAGTTTAGTGGACAGTAGCAATCAGCCCCAGCATTTT.

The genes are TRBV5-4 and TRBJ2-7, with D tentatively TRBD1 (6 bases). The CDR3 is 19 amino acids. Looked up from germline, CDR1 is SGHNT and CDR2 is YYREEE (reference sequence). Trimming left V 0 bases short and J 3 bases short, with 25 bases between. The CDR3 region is CASSLAANNRQVGLYEQYF. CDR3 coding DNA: TGTGCCAGCAGCTTGGCAGCGAATAATCGACAGGTAGGCCTCTACGAGCAGTACTTC.

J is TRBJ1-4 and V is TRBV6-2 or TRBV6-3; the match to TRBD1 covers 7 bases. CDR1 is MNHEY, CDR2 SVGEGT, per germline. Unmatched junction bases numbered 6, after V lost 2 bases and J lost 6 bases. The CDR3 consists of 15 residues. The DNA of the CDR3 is TGTGCCAGCAGTTACCAGGGACAGCGGCATGAAAAACTGTTTTTT. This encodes CASSYQGQRHEKLFF.

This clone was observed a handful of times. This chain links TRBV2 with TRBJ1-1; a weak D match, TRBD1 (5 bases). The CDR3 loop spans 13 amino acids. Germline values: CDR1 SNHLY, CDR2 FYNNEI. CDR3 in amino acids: CVAKGQGDTEAFF. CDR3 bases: TGTGTGGCGAAGGGGCAGGGTGACACTGAAGCTTTCTTT. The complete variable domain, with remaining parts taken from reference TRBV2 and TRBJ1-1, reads EPEVTQTPSHQVTQMGQEVILRCVPISNHLYFYWYRQILGQKVEFLVSFYNNEISEKSEIFDDQFSVERPDGSNFTLKIRSTKLEDSAMYFCVAKGQGDTEAFFGQGTRLTVV.

The CDR3: CASSIGTAYEQYF. In nucleotides, the CDR3 is TGCGCCAGCAGCATCGGGACAGCCTACGAGCAGTACTTC. The genes are TRBV5-1 and TRBJ2-7; 7 nucleotides match TRBD1. Germline CDR1 is SGHRS and CDR2 is YFSETQ. CDR3 length equals 13 residues. J was trimmed by 2 bases and V by 4 bases; bases with no gene match: 3.

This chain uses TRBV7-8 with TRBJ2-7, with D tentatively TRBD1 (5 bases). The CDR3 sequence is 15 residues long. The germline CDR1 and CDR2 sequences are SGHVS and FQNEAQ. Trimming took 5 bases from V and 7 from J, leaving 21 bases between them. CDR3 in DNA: TGTGCCAGCAGCCGCAGTGGTTTCAGGGAAGAAGAGCAGTACTTC. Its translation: CASSRSGFREEEQYF.

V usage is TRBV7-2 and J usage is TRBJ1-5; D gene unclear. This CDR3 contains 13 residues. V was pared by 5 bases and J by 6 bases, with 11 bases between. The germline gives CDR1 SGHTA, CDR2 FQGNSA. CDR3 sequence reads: CASSPRTSQPQHF. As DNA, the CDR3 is TGTGCCAGCAGCCCCAGAACCAGTCAGCCCCAGCATTTT. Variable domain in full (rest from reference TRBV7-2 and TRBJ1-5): GAGVSQSPSNKVTEKGKDVELRCDPISGHTALYWYRQSLGQGLEFLIYFQGNSAPDKSGLPSDRFSAERTGGSVSTLTIQRTQQEDSAVYLCASSPRTSQPQHFGDGTRLSIL.

The CDR3 here is CASSQGLASTDTQYF. CDR3 nucleotides: TGTGCCAGCAGCCAGGGACTAGCTAGCACAGATACGCAGTATTTT. The chain recombines TRBV3-1 (or the pseudogene TRBV3-2) with TRBJ2-3; 9 bases are shared with TRBD2. Trimming cost V 3 bases and J 0 bases; bases outside gene matches: 1. Germline V gene lookup returns CDR1 LGHDT and CDR2 YNNKEL (reference sequence). The CDR3 totals 15 residues.

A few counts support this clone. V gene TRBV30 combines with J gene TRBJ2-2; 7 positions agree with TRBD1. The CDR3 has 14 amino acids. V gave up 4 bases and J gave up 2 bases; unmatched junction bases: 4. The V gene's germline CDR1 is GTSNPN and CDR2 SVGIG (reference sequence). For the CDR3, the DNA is TGTGCCTGGAAAACAGGGGTAAACACCGGGGAGCTGTTTTTT. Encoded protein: CAWKTGVNTGELFF.

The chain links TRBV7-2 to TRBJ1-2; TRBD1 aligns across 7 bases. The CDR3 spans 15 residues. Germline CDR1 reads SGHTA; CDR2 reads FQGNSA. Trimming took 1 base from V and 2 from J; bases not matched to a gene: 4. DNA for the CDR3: TGTGCCAGCAGCTTAGGCGGAGGGGGCAACTATGGCTACACCTTC. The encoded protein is CASSLGGGGNYGYTF.

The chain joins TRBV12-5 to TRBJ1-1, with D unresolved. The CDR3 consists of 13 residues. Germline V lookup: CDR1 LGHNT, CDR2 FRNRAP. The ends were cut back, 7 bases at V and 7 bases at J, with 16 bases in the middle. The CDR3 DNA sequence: TGTGCTAGTGAAAATACCCGTGGGAGTGAAGCTTTCTTT. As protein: CASENTRGSEAFF.

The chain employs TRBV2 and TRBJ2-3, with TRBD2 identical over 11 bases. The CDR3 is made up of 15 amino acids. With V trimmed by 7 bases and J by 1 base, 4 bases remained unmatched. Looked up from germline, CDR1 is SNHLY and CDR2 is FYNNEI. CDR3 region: CASKLAGARTDTQYF. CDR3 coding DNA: TGTGCCAGCAAACTAGCGGGGGCCCGCACAGATACGCAGTATTTT.

CDR3 DNA sequence: TGTGCCAGCAGCCCAGGGAGGGGAGGGTCCACTGAAGCTTTCTTT. Translated: CASSPGRGGSTEAFF. V and J are TRBV9 and TRBJ1-1, with a tentative D call TRBD1 (5 bases). V was pared by 4 bases and J by 4 bases, with 17 bases between. Germline CDR1 and CDR2: SGDLS and YYNGEE. The CDR3 extends over 15 amino acids.

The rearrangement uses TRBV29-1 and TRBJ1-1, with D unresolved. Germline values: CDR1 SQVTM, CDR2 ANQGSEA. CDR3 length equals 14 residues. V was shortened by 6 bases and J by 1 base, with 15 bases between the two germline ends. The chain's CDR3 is CSVAPRGGNTEAFF. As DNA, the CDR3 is TGCAGCGTCGCCCCTCGGGGAGGGAACACTGAAGCTTTCTTT.

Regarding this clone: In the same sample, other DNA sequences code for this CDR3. CDR3 residues: CASRDRQETQYF. DNA of the CDR3: TGTGCCAGCAGAGACAGGCAAGAGACCCAGTACTTC. The chain has TRBV3-1 (or the pseudogene TRBV3-2) and TRBJ2-5; possibly TRBD1 for D (6 bases). Between the trimmed V and J ends, which lost 6 bases and 2 bases, there was a span of 7 bases. Per germline, CDR1 LGHDT and CDR2 YNNKEL (reference sequence). This CDR3 is 12 amino acids long.

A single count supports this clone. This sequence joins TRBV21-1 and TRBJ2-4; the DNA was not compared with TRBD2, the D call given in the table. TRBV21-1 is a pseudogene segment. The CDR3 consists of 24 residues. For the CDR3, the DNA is TGTGCCAGCAGCAAAGTCGGACGACCCGGGACTAGCGGGAGGAGGAGTCAGGTCAAAAACATTCAGTACTTC. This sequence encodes CASSKVGRPGTSGRRSQVKNIQYF.

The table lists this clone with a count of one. This CDR3 is CASSSRVGEQFF. DNA for the CDR3: TGTGCCAGCAGCTCTCGGGTTGGTGAGCAGTTCTTC. The chain has TRBV12-3 or TRBV12-4 and TRBJ2-1; no definite D call. V was cut by 6 bases and J by 9 bases, with 12 bases left in between. This CDR3 contains 12 residues.

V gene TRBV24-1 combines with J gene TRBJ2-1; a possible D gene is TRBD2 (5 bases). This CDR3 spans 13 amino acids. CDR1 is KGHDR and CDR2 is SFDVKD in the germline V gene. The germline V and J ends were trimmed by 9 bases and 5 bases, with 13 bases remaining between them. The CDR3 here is CATEGQNHNEQFF. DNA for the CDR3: TGTGCCACCGAGGGTCAGAACCACAATGAGCAGTTCTTC.

The DNA for the CDR3 is TGTGCCAGCAGTTCTAGGACAGGGCCCGTTAGAAATCAGCCCCAGCATTTT. Translating gives CASSSRTGPVRNQPQHF. The chain is built from TRBV28 and TRBJ1-5; 8 bases line up with TRBD1. Germline CDR1 and CDR2: MDHEN and SYDVKM. The CDR3 spans 17 residues. The ends lost 4 bases at V and 4 bases at J; junction bases unmatched: 12.

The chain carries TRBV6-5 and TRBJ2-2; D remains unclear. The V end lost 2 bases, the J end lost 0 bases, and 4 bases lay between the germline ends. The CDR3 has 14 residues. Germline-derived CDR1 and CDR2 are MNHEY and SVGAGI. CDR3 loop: CASSYTANTGELFF. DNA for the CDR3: TGTGCCAGCAGTTACACAGCGAACACCGGGGAGCTGTTTTTT.

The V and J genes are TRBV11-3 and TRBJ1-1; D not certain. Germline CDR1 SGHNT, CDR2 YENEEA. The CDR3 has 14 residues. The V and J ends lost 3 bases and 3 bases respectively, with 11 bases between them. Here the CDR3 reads CASSFRGSDTEAFF. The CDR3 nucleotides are TGTGCCAGCAGCTTTCGGGGTTCCGACACTGAAGCTTTCTTT.

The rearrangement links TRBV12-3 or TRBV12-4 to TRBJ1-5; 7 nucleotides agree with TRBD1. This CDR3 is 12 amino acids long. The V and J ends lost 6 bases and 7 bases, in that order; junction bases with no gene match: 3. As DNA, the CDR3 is TGTGCCAGCAGACAGGGGAACCAGCCCCAGCATTTT. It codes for CASRQGNQPQHF.

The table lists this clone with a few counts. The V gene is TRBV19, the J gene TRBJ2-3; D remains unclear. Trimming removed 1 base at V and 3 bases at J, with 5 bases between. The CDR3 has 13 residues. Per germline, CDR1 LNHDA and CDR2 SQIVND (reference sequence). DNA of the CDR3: TGTGCCAGTAGTATAGTCGAGACAGATACGCAGTATTTT. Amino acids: CASSIVETDTQYF.

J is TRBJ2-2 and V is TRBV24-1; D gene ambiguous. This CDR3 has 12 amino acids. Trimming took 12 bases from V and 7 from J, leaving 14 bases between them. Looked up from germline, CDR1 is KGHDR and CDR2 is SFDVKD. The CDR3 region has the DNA TGTGCCGCAGCGACCTATGGCGGGGAGCTGTTTTTT. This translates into CAAATYGGELFF.

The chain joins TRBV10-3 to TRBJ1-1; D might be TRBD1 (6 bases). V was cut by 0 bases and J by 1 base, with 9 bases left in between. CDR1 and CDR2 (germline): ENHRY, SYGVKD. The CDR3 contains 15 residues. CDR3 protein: CAISESTGENTEAFF. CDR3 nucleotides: TGTGCCATCAGTGAGTCGACAGGAGAGAACACTGAAGCTTTCTTT.

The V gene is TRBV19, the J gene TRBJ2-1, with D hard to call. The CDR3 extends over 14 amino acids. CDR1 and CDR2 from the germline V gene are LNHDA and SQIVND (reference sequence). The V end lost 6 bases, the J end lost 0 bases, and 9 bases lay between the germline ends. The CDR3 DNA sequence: TGTGCCAGTAGCCAAGTTAGCTCCTACAATGAGCAGTTCTTC. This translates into CASSQVSSYNEQFF.

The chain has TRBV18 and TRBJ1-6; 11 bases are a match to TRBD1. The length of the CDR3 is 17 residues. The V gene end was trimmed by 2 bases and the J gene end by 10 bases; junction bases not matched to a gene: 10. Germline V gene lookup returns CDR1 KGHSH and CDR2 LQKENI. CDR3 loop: CASSPRVQGQGDSPLHF. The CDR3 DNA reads TGTGCCAGCTCACCAAGGGTCCAGGGACAGGGGGACTCACCCCTCCACTTT.

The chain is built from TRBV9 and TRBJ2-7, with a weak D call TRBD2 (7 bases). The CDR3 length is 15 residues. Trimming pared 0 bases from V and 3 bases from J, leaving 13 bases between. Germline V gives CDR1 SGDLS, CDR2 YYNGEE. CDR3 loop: CASSVGSGTYYEQYF. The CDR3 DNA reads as TGTGCCAGCAGCGTAGGCAGCGGGACATACTACGAGCAGTACTTC.

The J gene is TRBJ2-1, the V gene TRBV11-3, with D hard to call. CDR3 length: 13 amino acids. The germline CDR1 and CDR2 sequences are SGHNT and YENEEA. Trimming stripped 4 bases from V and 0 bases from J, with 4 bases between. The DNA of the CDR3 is TGTGCCAGCAGCTATCGCTCCTACAATGAGCAGTTCTTC. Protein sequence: CASSYRSYNEQFF.

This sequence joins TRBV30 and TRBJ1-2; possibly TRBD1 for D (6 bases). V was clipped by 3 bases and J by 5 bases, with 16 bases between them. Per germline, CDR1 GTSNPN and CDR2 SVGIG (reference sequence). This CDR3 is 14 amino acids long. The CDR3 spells CAWSLEQGRYGYTF. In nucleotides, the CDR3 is TGTGCCTGGAGCTTAGAACAGGGACGATATGGCTACACCTTC.